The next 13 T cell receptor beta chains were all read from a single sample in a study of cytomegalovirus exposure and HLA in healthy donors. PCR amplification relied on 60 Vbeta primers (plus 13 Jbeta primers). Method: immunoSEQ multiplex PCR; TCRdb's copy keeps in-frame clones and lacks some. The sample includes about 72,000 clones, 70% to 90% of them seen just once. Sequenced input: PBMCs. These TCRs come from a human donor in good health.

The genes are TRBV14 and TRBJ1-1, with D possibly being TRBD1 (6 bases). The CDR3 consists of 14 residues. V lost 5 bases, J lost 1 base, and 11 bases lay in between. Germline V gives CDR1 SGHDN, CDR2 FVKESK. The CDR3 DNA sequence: TGTGCCAGCAGCTCCCACAGGGAGAACACTGAAGCTTTCTTT. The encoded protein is CASSSHRENTEAFF.

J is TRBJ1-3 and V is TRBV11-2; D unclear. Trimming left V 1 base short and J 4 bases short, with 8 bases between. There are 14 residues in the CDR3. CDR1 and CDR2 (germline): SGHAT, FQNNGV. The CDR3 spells CASSLVGTGNTIYF. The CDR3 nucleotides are TGTGCCAGCAGCTTAGTGGGCACCGGAAACACCATATATTTT.

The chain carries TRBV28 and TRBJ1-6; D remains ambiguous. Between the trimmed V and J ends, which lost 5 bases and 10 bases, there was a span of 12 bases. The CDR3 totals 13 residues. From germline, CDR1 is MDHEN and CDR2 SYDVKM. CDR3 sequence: CASSPDGRSPLHF. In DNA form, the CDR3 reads TGTGCCAGCAGTCCGGACGGGAGATCACCCCTCCACTTT.

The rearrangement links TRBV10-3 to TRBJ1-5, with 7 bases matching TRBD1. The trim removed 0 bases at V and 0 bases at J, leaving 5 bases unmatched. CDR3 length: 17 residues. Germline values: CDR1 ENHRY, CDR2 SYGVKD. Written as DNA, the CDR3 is TGTGCCATCAGTGAGTCCAGGACAGGTAATAGCAATCAGCCCCAGCATTTT. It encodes CAISESRTGNSNQPQHF.

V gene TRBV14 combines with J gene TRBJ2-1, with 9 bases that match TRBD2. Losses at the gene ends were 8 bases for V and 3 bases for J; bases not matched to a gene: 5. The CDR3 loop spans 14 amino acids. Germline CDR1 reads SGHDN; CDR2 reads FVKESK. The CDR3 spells CASSAGGNYNEQFF. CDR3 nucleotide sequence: TGTGCCAGCTCTGCGGGGGGGAACTACAATGAGCAGTTCTTC.

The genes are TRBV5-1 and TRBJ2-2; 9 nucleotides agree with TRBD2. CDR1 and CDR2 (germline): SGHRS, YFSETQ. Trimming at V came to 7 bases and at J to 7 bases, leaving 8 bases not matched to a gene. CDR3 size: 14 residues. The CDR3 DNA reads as TGCGCCAGCTTCGGCGGGGGGGCCGGCGGGGAGCTGTTTTTT. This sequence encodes CASFGGGAGGELFF.

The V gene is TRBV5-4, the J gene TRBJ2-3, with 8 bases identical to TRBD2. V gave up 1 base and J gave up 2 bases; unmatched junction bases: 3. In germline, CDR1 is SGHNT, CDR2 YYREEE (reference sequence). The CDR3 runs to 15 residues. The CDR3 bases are TGTGCCAGCAGCTTGCCGGGGGGGTCCACAGATACGCAGTATTTT. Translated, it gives CASSLPGGSTDTQYF.

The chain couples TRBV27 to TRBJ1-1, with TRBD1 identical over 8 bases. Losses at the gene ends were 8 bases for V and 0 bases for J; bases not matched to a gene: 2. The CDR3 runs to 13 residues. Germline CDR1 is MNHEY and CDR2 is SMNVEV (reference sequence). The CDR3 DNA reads TGTGCCAGCGGACAGGGTCTGAACACTGAAGCTTTCTTT. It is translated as CASGQGLNTEAFF.

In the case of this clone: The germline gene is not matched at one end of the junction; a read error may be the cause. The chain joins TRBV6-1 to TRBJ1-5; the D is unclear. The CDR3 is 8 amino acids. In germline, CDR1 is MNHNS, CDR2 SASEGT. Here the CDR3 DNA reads TGTGCCAGCGGAAAGACTGCTTTT. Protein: CASGKTAF.

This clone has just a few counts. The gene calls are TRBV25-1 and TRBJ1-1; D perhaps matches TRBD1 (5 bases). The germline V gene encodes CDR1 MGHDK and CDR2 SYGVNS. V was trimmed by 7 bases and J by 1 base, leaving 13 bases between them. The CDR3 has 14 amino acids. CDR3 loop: CASTLDTANTEAFF. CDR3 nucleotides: TGTGCCAGCACTTTGGACACCGCGAACACTGAAGCTTTCTTT.

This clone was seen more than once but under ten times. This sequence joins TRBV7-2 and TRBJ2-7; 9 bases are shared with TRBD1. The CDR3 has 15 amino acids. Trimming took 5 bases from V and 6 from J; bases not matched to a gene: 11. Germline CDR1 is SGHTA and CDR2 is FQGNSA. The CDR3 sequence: CASSTQGARSTEQYF. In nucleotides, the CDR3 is TGTGCCAGCAGCACACAGGGGGCGAGATCTACCGAGCAGTACTTC.

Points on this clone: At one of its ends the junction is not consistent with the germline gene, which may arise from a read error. This CDR3 reads CAISEPLGGSGDLFF. The CDR3 coding sequence is TGTGCCATCAGTGAGCCCCTAGGCGGGAGCGGGGACCTGTTTTTT. The J gene is TRBJ2-2, the V gene TRBV10-3; 7 bases match TRBD2. The germline V gene encodes CDR1 ENHRY and CDR2 SYGVKD. There are 15 residues in the CDR3.

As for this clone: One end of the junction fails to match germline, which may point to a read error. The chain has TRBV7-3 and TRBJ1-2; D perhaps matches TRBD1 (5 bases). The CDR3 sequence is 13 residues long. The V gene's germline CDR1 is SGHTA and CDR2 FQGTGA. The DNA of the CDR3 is TGTGCCAGCAGCTCCCGACAGCCGGATGGCTACCCCTTC. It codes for CASSSRQPDGYPF.